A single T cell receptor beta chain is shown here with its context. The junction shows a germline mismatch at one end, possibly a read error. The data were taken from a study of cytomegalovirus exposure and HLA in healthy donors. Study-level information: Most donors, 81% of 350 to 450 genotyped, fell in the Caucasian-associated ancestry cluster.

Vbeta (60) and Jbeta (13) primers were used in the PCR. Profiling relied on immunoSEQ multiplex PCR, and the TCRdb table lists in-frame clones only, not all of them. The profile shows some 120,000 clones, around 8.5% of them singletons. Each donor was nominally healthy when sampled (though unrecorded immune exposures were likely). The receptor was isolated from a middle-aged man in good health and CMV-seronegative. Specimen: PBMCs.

CDR3 loop: CASSPSIGAKGIF. In DNA form, the CDR3 reads TGTGCCAGCAGTCCCTCCATTGGGGCCAAGGGTATCTTC. The rearrangement uses TRBV6-5 and TRBJ2-7, with D maybe TRBD1 (5 bases). In germline, CDR1 is MNHEY, CDR2 SVGAGI. The CDR3 covers 13 residues.